This T cell receptor beta chain was identified during a study of T-cell reconstitution after alpha-beta-depleted transplantation in children. Broader study findings: Some patients owed their high day-60 TCRbeta diversity to surviving recipient T cells and thymic progenitors. Reported findings indicate that, about two months after transplant, alpha-beta T cells came from several hundred expanded clones, which were derived from non-depleted graft cells. It was newly produced T cells that mostly accounted for T-cell counts and diversity one year after transplant.

This clonotype was counted ten times or more. The antigen remains unidentified. Losses at the gene ends were 2 bases for V and 0 bases for J; bases not matched to a gene: 15. Per germline, CDR1 LNHNV and CDR2 YYDKDF (reference sequence). The CDR3 sequence is 21 residues long. The TCRbeta library was prepared with unique molecular identifiers. TCRdb reanalysed the PCR reads using MiXCR and keeps one entry per CDR3 protein. The table has about 460,000 distinct CDR3 sequences, 8% to 11% seen once. The sequencing used PBMCs, collected before TCRalphabeta/CD19-depleted stem cell transplant. The chain uses TRBV15 and TRBJ2-1; 11 bases fit TRBD2. The TCR originated in a child aged 2-15 years with inherited bone marrow failure, due to receive a stem cell transplant. CDR3 bases: TGTGCCACCAGCAGACCTATCACTACCGGGACTAGCGGTAGCTCCTACAATGAGCAGTTCTTC. Protein: CATSRPITTGTSGSSYNEQFF.